This paragraph reports one TCR beta chain. Germline CDR1 MNHEY, CDR2 SVGAGI. The V end lost 6 bases, the J end lost 0 bases, and 6 bases lay between the germline ends. The CDR3 loop spans 13 amino acids. This record comes from a study of blood T cell repertoires in COVID-19. Data came from immunoSEQ multiplex PCR; TCRdb stores just in-frame clones and leaves some out. The table lists more than 85,000 clones, approximately 90% of them singletons, with 1.1% in the top ten. This sequence joins TRBV6-5 and TRBJ1-5; D is ambiguous. The TCR comes from a human donor in a cohort sampled during active COVID-19. Sequencing was carried out using peripheral blood. The CDR3 reads CASRQNSNQPQHF. DNA of the CDR3: TGTGCCAGCAGACAGAATAGCAATCAGCCCCAGCATTTT.